The 28 T cell receptor beta chains below come from one sample, sequenced in a study of blood T cell repertoires in COVID-19. Clones were sequenced by immunoSEQ multiplex PCR, and TCRdb holds only the in-frame ones, with some missing. The sample includes approximately 150,000 clones, roughly four fifths of them seen just once. Sequencing was done on a sample of PBMCs or T cells enriched from blood (not recorded which). The source is a middle-aged man with acute COVID-19.

This sequence joins TRBV5-8 and TRBJ1-5, with 7 bases identical to TRBD1. The V gene's germline CDR1 is SGHTS and CDR2 YDEGEE. J was trimmed by 4 bases and V by 0 bases; bases with no gene match: 7. The CDR3 runs to 16 residues. Here the CDR3 reads CASSLAGAGGNQPQHF. As DNA, the CDR3 is TGTGCCAGCAGCTTGGCCGGGGCAGGGGGAAATCAGCCCCAGCATTTT.

The gene calls are TRBV2 and TRBJ1-2; D call uncertain. Trimming stripped 3 bases from V and 5 bases from J, with 10 bases between. The CDR3 covers 13 residues. CDR1 and CDR2 (germline): SNHLY, FYNNEI. The CDR3 DNA reads as TGTGCCAGCAGTGATAACACCTTATATGGCTACACCTTC. Encoded protein: CASSDNTLYGYTF.

The chain couples TRBV19 to TRBJ1-4; no firm D call. Trimming removed 10 bases at V and 4 bases at J, with 7 bases between. Per the germline V gene, CDR1 is LNHDA and CDR2 is SQIVND (reference sequence). The CDR3 sequence is 11 residues long. The CDR3 reads CATFFNEKLFF. CDR3 sequence (DNA): TGTGCCACCTTTTTTAATGAAAAACTGTTTTTT. Combining the CDR3 with reference TRBV19 and TRBJ1-4 gives the whole variable domain DGGITQSPKYLFRKEGQNVTLSCEQNLNHDAMYWYRQDPGQGLRLIYYSQIVNDFQKGDIAEGYSVSREKKESFPLTVTSAQKNPTAFYLCATFFNEKLFFGSGTQLSVL.

V is TRBV5-6 and J is TRBJ1-3; perhaps TRBD1 as D (6 bases). V was shortened by 4 bases and J by 0 bases, with 11 bases between the two germline ends. The CDR3 length is 15 residues. The germline CDR1 and CDR2 sequences are SGHDT and YYEEEE. CDR3 sequence reads: CASSQRGSSGNTIYF. The CDR3 DNA reads TGTGCCAGCAGCCAGAGGGGGAGCTCTGGAAACACCATATATTTT.

The gene calls are TRBV7-2 and TRBJ2-5, with TRBD1 matching 9 bases. The ends lost 4 bases at V and 4 bases at J; junction bases unmatched: 7. The CDR3 extends over 15 amino acids. Germline V CDR1 and CDR2: SGHTA, FQGNSA. The CDR3 DNA is TGTGCCAGCAGCTATCAACAGGGGGCTGGAGAGACCCAGTACTTC. Translation: CASSYQQGAGETQYF.

The genes are TRBV28 and TRBJ2-2; a possible D gene is TRBD1 (5 bases). The CDR3 is 14 amino acids. CDR1 is MDHEN and CDR2 is SYDVKM in the germline V gene. V was clipped by 2 bases and J by 5 bases, with 9 bases between them. The CDR3 DNA reads TGTGCCAGCAGTTTAGGACAATTGACCGGGGAGCTGTTTTTT. As protein: CASSLGQLTGELFF.

J is TRBJ2-7 and V is TRBV7-3; D might be TRBD1 (5 bases). The CDR3 has 15 residues. Trimming stripped 6 bases from V and 0 bases from J, with 15 bases between. Looked up from germline, CDR1 is SGHTA and CDR2 is FQGTGA. The CDR3 DNA is TGTGCCAGCAGTCCTGACAGTTCAAGCTCCTACGAGCAGTACTTC. Its protein is CASSPDSSSSYEQYF.

This clone showed up just once. The CDR3 sequence: CASSSVQGSYGYTF. The CDR3 coding sequence is TGTGCCAGCAGCTCTGTACAGGGCTCCTATGGCTACACCTTC. The chain carries TRBV11-2 and TRBJ1-2, with a possible D match to TRBD1 (6 bases). The V end lost 4 bases, the J end lost 4 bases, and 13 bases lay between the germline ends. Germline lookup yields CDR1 SGHAT and CDR2 FQNNGV. This CDR3 spans 14 amino acids.

The chain joins TRBV7-9 to TRBJ1-2; TRBD1 is a possible D gene (6 bases). Germline-derived CDR1 and CDR2 are SEHNR and FQNEAQ (reference sequence). V was shortened by 4 bases and J by 4 bases, with 13 bases between the two germline ends. The CDR3 loop spans 14 amino acids. The CDR3 here is CASSSLGQLYGYTF. The DNA of the CDR3 is TGTGCCAGCAGCTCACTCGGACAGCTCTATGGCTACACCTTC.

This clone is a singleton in its sample. The chain couples TRBV25-1 to TRBJ1-5; D is unclear. Germline V lookup: CDR1 MGHDK, CDR2 SYGVNS. The CDR3 sequence is 15 residues long. Between the trimmed V and J ends, which lost 2 bases and 4 bases, there was a span of 12 bases. The CDR3 DNA is TGTGCCAGCAGTGAAGAGGGCGGCGGGAATCAGCCCCAGCATTTT. Translation: CASSEEGGGNQPQHF.

This CDR3 reads CASSVGDWTNTGELFF. The CDR3 DNA reads TGTGCCAGCAGCGTAGGGGACTGGACGAACACCGGGGAGCTGTTTTTT. V is TRBV9 and J is TRBJ2-2; perhaps TRBD2 as D (6 bases). The CDR3 is made up of 16 amino acids. V was cut by 0 bases and J by 0 bases, with 9 bases left in between. The V gene's germline CDR1 is SGDLS and CDR2 YYNGEE.

V is TRBV18 and J is TRBJ1-5, with D maybe TRBD1 (5 bases). Trimming removed 1 base from V and 7 bases from J, with 17 bases in between. The CDR3 runs 16 residues. Germline V gene sequence: CDR1 KGHSH, CDR2 LQKENI. The CDR3 DNA reads TGTGCCAGCTCACCACAACATTTGGGGGGAGGACAGCCCCAGCATTTT. This encodes CASSPQHLGGGQPQHF.

The V gene is TRBV2, the J gene TRBJ2-3, with D perhaps matching TRBD2 (6 bases). The CDR3 sequence is 14 residues long. V was shortened by 10 bases and J by 0 bases, with 14 bases between the two germline ends. The germline V gene encodes CDR1 SNHLY and CDR2 FYNNEI. CDR3 residues: CATWRGSSTDTQYF. DNA of the CDR3: TGTGCCACCTGGCGGGGCTCTAGCACAGATACGCAGTATTTT.

The chain uses TRBV5-1 and TRBJ2-3, with TRBD2 matching 9 bases. Unmatched junction bases numbered 10, after V lost 4 bases and J lost 1 base. Germline CDR1 and CDR2: SGHRS and YFSETQ. The CDR3 runs to 17 residues. The CDR3 here is CASSLSEIAGGTDTQYF. The CDR3 DNA reads TGCGCCAGCAGCCTTTCGGAGATAGCGGGAGGCACAGATACGCAGTATTTT.

The CDR3 region is CASSQPGHSSTDTQYF. The DNA of the CDR3 is TGTGCCAGCAGCCAGCCGGGACATTCCAGCACAGATACGCAGTATTTT. The chain joins TRBV3-1 (or the pseudogene TRBV3-2) to TRBJ2-3; possibly TRBD1 for D (6 bases). Germline V gene data show CDR1 as LGHDT and CDR2 as YNNKEL (reference sequence). This CDR3 is 16 amino acids long. V lost 3 bases and J lost 0, with 13 bases in between.

V and J are TRBV7-6 and TRBJ1-1, with D perhaps matching TRBD1 (5 bases). The CDR3 length is 13 residues. V gave up 6 bases and J gave up 1 base, with 9 bases separating them. Germline V gene lookup returns CDR1 SGHVS and CDR2 FNYEAQ. The CDR3 DNA reads TGTGCCAGCAGTACGCAGGGGAACACTGAAGCTTTCTTT. Residues: CASSTQGNTEAFF.

This clone appeared a few times. The gene calls are TRBV6-5 and TRBJ2-1; D is possibly TRBD2 (6 bases). The CDR3 loop spans 15 amino acids. Trimming removed 5 bases from V and 4 bases from J, with 15 bases in between. The germline CDR1 and CDR2 sequences are MNHEY and SVGAGI. The CDR3 nucleotides are TGTGCCAGCAGTCCCCCCTCGGGACTTTACAATGAGCAGTTCTTC. As protein: CASSPPSGLYNEQFF.

CDR3 coding DNA: TGTGCCAGCAGCCAAGATGGGACAGGGTCTGGCTACACCTTC. The encoded protein is CASSQDGTGSGYTF. The V call is TRBV3-1 (or the pseudogene TRBV3-2), the J call TRBJ1-2, with 9 bases aligning to TRBD1. The V segment lost 0 bases and the J segment 7 bases; nucleotides outside the gene matches: 3. The CDR3 loop spans 14 amino acids. CDR1 is LGHDT, CDR2 YNNKEL, per germline (reference sequence).

The chain recombines TRBV5-1 with TRBJ2-5; 8 bases match TRBD2. V gave up 0 bases and J gave up 5 bases; unmatched junction bases: 9. This CDR3 comprises 16 residues. CDR1 is SGHRS and CDR2 is YFSETQ in the germline V gene. In DNA, the CDR3 is TGCGCCAGCAGCTTGGGTCCCGCGGGGGGCTCCGAGACCCAGTACTTC. Residues: CASSLGPAGGSETQYF.

The chain combines TRBV7-2 with TRBJ1-3; tentative D call: TRBD1 (5 bases). Trimming removed 1 base from V and 0 bases from J, with 16 bases in between. This CDR3 is 18 amino acids long. Germline-derived CDR1 and CDR2 are SGHTA and FQGNSA. CDR3 sequence (DNA): TGTGCCAGCAGCTTAGTGGGCGGGGACCTACGCTCTGGAAACACCATATATTTT. Translated, it gives CASSLVGGDLRSGNTIYF.

This sequence joins TRBV2 and TRBJ2-5, with 7 bases that match TRBD1. The V and J ends lost 4 bases and 2 bases, in that order; junction bases with no gene match: 1. Germline V CDR1 and CDR2: SNHLY, FYNNEI. CDR3 length: 13 residues. The CDR3 loop is CASSGGQQETQYF. CDR3 DNA sequence: TGTGCCAGCAGTGGGGGACAGCAAGAGACCCAGTACTTC.

J is TRBJ1-1 and V is TRBV20-1; a weak D match, TRBD1 (5 bases). Trimming removed 5 bases from V and 7 bases from J, with 11 bases in between. The germline CDR1 and CDR2 sequences are DFQATT and SNEGSKA (reference sequence). The CDR3 is 11 residues long. Here the CDR3 DNA reads TGCAGTGCTGGTAGACAGTTTGAAGCTTTCTTT. Amino acids: CSAGRQFEAFF.

The V call is TRBV19, the J call TRBJ1-1; D is uncertain. Trimming removed 8 bases at V and 0 bases at J, with 10 bases between. In germline, CDR1 is LNHDA, CDR2 SQIVND (reference sequence). The length of the CDR3 is 13 residues. The CDR3 bases are TGTGCCAGTGTAACAGATTTGAACACTGAAGCTTTCTTT. This gives the protein CASVTDLNTEAFF.

The CDR3 region has the DNA TGTGCCAGCAGCTTAGGGGCCGGGCTCAGGGAACACTATGGCTACACCTTC. Protein: CASSLGAGLREHYGYTF. The V gene is TRBV7-9, the J gene TRBJ1-2; the D gene is possibly TRBD1 (5 bases). The V gene's germline CDR1 is SEHNR and CDR2 FQNEAQ (reference sequence). The CDR3 spans 17 residues. Trimming removed 1 base at V and 3 bases at J, with 18 bases between.

This chain connects TRBV6-5 to TRBJ1-4; D gene uncertain. Germline V gene sequence: CDR1 MNHEY, CDR2 SVGAGI. The germline V and J ends were trimmed by 6 bases and 8 bases, with 16 bases remaining between them. CDR3 size: 14 residues. The CDR3 spells CASSPNPTREKLFF. CDR3 DNA sequence: TGTGCCAGCAGCCCAAACCCGACAAGGGAAAAACTGTTTTTT.

This rearrangement joins TRBV6-5 to TRBJ1-1; D ambiguous. The CDR3 covers 13 residues. With 6 bases removed from V and 10 bases from J, the gap between germline ends came to 18 bases. Germline CDR1 is MNHEY and CDR2 is SVGAGI. CDR3 protein: CASSISPLSRAFF. In DNA, the CDR3 is TGTGCCAGCAGCATAAGCCCTCTGTCGCGAGCTTTCTTT.

V and J are TRBV12-3 or TRBV12-4 and TRBJ1-2, with 7 bases identical to TRBD1. This CDR3 has 13 residues. V shed 7 bases, J shed 7 bases, and the junction held 9 bases outside the gene matches. The CDR3 region has the DNA TGTGCCAGCACCCCAGGGGGAGTCGGTGGCTACACCTTC. This sequence encodes CASTPGGVGGYTF.

This chain connects TRBV12-3 or TRBV12-4 to TRBJ2-1; D is ambiguous. This CDR3 has 11 amino acids. Trimming cost V 3 bases and J 8 bases, with 5 bases left between them. CDR3 amino acids: CASSFGYEQFF. CDR3 sequence (DNA): TGTGCCAGCAGTTTCGGGTATGAGCAGTTCTTC.